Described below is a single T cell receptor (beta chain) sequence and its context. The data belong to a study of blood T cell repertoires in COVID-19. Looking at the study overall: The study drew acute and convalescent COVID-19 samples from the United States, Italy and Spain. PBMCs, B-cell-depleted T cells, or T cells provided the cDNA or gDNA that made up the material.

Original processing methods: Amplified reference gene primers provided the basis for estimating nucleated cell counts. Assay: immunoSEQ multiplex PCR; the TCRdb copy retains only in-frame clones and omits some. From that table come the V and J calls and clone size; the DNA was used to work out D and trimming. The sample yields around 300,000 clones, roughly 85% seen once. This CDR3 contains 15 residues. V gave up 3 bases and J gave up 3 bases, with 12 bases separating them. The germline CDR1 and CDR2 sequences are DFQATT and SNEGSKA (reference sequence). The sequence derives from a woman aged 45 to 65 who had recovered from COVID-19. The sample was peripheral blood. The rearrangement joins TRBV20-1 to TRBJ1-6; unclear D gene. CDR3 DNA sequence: TGCAGTGCTAGTGTATCCGGGAACTATAATTCACCCCTCCACTTT. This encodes CSASVSGNYNSPLHF.